A selection of T cell receptor beta chains follows, all from one sample in a study of response to subunit inactivated influenza vaccine. TCRdb redid the calling of the RT-PCR reads with MiXCR, one entry per CDR3 protein. Of around 470,000 distinct CDR3 sequences in the sample, approximately 7.2% were seen once. The source material was PBMCs from blood, sampled less than 25 months after vaccination. Receptors originate from a man between 50 and 69 years old who received an inactivated influenza vaccine. Both conserved end residues are part of each CDR3. The order of the fields is V gene, CDR3 length, CDR3 protein.

>TRBV20-1|14
CSASGQLLTDTQYF
>TRBV28|14
CASSPPGTEIEAFF
>TRBV6-1|14
CASSEAVSRYEQYF
>TRBV6-2/TRBV6-3|13
CASSYYPGNEQFF
>TRBV6-5|16
CASSSPQGGNTGELFF
>TRBV28|19
CASSTIFLGLAGVEETQYF
>TRBV4-2|15
CASSQADRGTGELFF
>TRBV20-1|15
CSVLHSGKGSTEAFF
>TRBV12-3/TRBV12-4|13
CASSFMRTDTQYF
>TRBV12-3/TRBV12-4|13
CASSFGGVHTQYF
>TRBV20-1|14
CSARDSGAGYEQYF
>TRBV7-8|15
CASKKGLAVSYEQYF
>TRBV20-1|15
CSARDPFATNEKLFF
>TRBV4-3|16
CASSQDFSGPSYEQYF
>TRBV4-2|17
CASSQETLQSSNQPQHF
>TRBV13|14
CASSMGQGFDIQYF
>TRBV20-1|15
CSANSQAIQGFEQYF
>TRBV4-3|17
CASSRGTPGTYNSPLHF
>TRBV20-1|14
CSANMGWSTGELFF
>TRBV6-2/TRBV6-3|15
CASRHTGTSTYEQYF
>TRBV29-1|12
CSVREGRKPQHF
>TRBV12-3/TRBV12-4|15
CASSPQGLRGYEQYF
>TRBV24-1|14
CATSPTANTGELFF
>TRBV11-2|15
CASSLTGVVGNTIYF
>TRBV6-8|17
CASSHRFHFLLYNEQFF
>TRBV28|14
CASSPTGGVKTQYF
>TRBV30|17
CAWSPGTGGFINTEAFF
>TRBV20-1|13
CSAVRQGEETQYF
>TRBV4-3|15
CASSQSGTGGYEQYF
>TRBV7-2|17
CASSLGGVLATGNEQFF
>TRBV28|15
CATRAGTSVTDTQYF
>TRBV4-2|14
CASSQDRATSEQYF
>TRBV6-5|17
CASSYSIGWSAKNIQYF
>TRBV7-2|13
CASSLALQETQYF
>TRBV4-3|15
CASSQPRQGYNEQFF
>TRBV12-3/TRBV12-4|12
CASSRRGQPQHF
>TRBV6-5|14
CASSYSPAGVQPNF
>TRBV7-2|15
CASSSWDLGSYEQYF
>TRBV29-1|15
CSVLGTSANTGELFF
>TRBV29-1|13
CSGSGGSYNEQFF
>TRBV5-6|17
CASSSDRDRSSGNTIYF
>TRBV24-1|15
CATPNPGSSYNEQFF
>TRBV10-3|14
CAIKMTGTSYEQYF
>TRBV5-5|16
CASSLGHGGGAGELFF
>TRBV5-1|15
CASSLVAGGMNEQFF
>TRBV4-1|19
CASSQPPGQGPSSTDTQYF
>TRBV5-1|11
CASTLQNEQFF
>TRBV11-2|14
CASSLSSGTGELFF
>TRBV9|19
CASSVGPRGLAGHSYEQYF
>TRBV24-1|18
CATSLPGGGPSSYNEQFF
>TRBV3-1|15
CASSYRQGLNTEAFF